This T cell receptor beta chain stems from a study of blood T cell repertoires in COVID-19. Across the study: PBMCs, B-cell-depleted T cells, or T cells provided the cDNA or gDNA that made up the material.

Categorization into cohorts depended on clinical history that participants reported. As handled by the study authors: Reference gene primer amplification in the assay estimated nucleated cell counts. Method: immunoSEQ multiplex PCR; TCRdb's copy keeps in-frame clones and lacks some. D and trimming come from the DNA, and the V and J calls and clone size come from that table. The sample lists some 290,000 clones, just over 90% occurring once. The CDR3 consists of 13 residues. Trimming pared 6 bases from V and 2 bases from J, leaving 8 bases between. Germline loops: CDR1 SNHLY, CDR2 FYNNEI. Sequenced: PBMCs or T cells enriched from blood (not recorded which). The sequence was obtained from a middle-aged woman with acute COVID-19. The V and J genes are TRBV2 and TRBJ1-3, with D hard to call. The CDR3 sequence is CASRRETGNTIYF. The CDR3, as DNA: TGTGCCAGCAGGAGGGAGACTGGAAACACCATATATTTT. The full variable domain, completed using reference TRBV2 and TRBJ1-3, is EPEVTQTPSHQVTQMGQEVILRCVPISNHLYFYWYRQILGQKVEFLVSFYNNEISEKSEIFDDQFSVERPDGSNFTLKIRSTKLEDSAMYFCASRRETGNTIYFGEGSWLTVV.